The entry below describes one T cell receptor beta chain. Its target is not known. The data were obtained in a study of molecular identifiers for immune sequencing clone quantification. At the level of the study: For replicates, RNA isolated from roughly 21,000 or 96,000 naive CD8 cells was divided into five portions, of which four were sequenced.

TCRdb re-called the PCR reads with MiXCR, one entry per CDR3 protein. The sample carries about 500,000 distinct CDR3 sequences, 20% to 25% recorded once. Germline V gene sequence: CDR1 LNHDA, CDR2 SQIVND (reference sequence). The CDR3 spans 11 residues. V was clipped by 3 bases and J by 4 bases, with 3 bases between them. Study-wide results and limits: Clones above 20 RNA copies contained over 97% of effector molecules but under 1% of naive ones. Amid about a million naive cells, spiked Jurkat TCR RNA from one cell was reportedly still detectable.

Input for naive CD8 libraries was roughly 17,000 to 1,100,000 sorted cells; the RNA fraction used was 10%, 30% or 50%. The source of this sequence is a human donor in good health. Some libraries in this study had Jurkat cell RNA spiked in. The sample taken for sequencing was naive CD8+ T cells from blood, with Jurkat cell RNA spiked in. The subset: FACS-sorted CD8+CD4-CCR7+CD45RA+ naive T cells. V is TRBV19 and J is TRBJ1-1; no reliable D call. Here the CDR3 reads CASSIATEAFF. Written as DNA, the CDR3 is TGTGCCAGTAGTATTGCCACTGAAGCTTTCTTT. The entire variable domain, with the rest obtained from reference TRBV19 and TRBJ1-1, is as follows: DGGITQSPKYLFRKEGQNVTLSCEQNLNHDAMYWYRQDPGQGLRLIYYSQIVNDFQKGDIAEGYSVSREKKESFPLTVTSAQKNPTAFYLCASSIATEAFFGQGTRLTVV.